These 20 T cell receptor beta chains were all obtained from the same sample, sequenced in a study of blood T cell repertoires in COVID-19. Produced via immunoSEQ multiplex PCR; TCRdb's table is partial and in-frame only. The sample holds hundreds of thousands of clones; around 90% are singletons and the top ten take about 1.6%. The sequenced material came from PBMCs or T cells enriched from blood (not recorded which). These TCRs come from a woman between 50 and 59 years old who had recovered from COVID-19.

This clone was detected once. The chain links TRBV6-1 to TRBJ2-7; D ambiguous. V was pared by 2 bases and J by 2 bases, with 10 bases between. From germline, CDR1 is MNHNS and CDR2 SASEGT. The CDR3 is 14 amino acids. The CDR3: CASSEQVNAYEQYF. The CDR3 DNA reads TGTGCCAGCAGTGAACAGGTAAATGCCTACGAGCAGTACTTC.

V and J are TRBV27 and TRBJ2-5; D gene uncertain. V dropped 1 base and J dropped 4 bases, with 7 bases sitting between them. The CDR3 totals 13 residues. Germline CDR1 MNHEY, CDR2 SMNVEV (reference sequence). Here the CDR3 reads CASSLLRGETQYF. CDR3 DNA: TGTGCCAGCAGTTTATTACGCGGAGAGACCCAGTACTTC.

This clone appeared a few times. The gene calls are TRBV19 and TRBJ1-5; 10 bases match TRBD1. The V and J ends lost 2 bases and 3 bases, in that order; junction bases with no gene match: 4. CDR1 is LNHDA and CDR2 is SQIVND in the germline V gene (reference sequence). The CDR3 spans 16 residues. The CDR3 here is CASSIPGQGSNQPQHF. DNA of the CDR3: TGTGCCAGTAGTATACCGGGACAGGGGTCCAATCAGCCCCAGCATTTT.

This clone was seen more than once but under ten times. The chain couples TRBV27 to TRBJ1-4, with D perhaps TRBD1 (6 bases). CDR1 is MNHEY and CDR2 is SMNVEV in the germline V gene (reference sequence). V lost 8 bases to trimming and J lost 3 bases, with 13 bases between them. The CDR3 is 14 residues long. The CDR3 sequence: CASGAWGPNEKLFF. CDR3 nucleotides: TGTGCCAGCGGGGCCTGGGGGCCTAATGAAAAACTGTTTTTT.

This clone showed up just once. The chain combines TRBV6-5 with TRBJ2-5; tentative D call: TRBD2 (5 bases). The CDR3 totals 15 residues. From germline, CDR1 is MNHEY and CDR2 SVGAGI. Trimming took off 0 bases at V and 5 bases at J, with 13 bases between the two ends. The CDR3 DNA sequence: TGTGCCAGCAGTTACTCTGCCGGAGGAGCTGAGACCCAGTACTTC. This sequence encodes CASSYSAGGAETQYF.

V and J are TRBV28 and TRBJ1-5; TRBD1 matches 8 bases. The CDR3 totals 15 residues. V was pared by 6 bases and J by 4 bases, with 8 bases of the junction left unmatched. Germline V gene data show CDR1 as MDHEN and CDR2 as SYDVKM. CDR3 nucleotide sequence: TGTGCCAGCAGCAGGACAGGGAAGACTAATCAGCCCCAGCATTTT. Translation gives CASSRTGKTNQPQHF.

As for this clone: The same CDR3 also results from other DNA sequences found in this sample. The V gene is TRBV12-3 or TRBV12-4, the J gene TRBJ2-5; the D is unclear. There are 11 residues in the CDR3. Trimming removed 3 bases at V and 4 bases at J, with 3 bases between. The CDR3 DNA reads TGTGCCAGCAGTTTTAGAGAGACCCAGTACTTC. Protein sequence: CASSFRETQYF.

This clone has a single count. The chain links TRBV2 to TRBJ2-7; D is unresolved. Looked up from germline, CDR1 is SNHLY and CDR2 is FYNNEI. The CDR3 runs to 13 residues. Trimming pared 4 bases from V and 5 bases from J, leaving 12 bases between. This chain's CDR3 is CASSGEVGDEQYF. CDR3 nucleotide sequence: TGTGCCAGCAGTGGAGAGGTCGGCGACGAGCAGTACTTC.

V usage is TRBV2 and J usage is TRBJ1-5; the D is unclear. Germline V lookup: CDR1 SNHLY, CDR2 FYNNEI. There are 13 residues in the CDR3. Trimming took 8 bases from V and 4 from J, leaving 12 bases between them. CDR3 sequence (DNA): TGTGCCAGCTCCGGTTCCGGGAATCAGCCCCAGCATTTT. It translates to CASSGSGNQPQHF.

This clone was picked up one time. The chain links TRBV3-1 (or the pseudogene TRBV3-2) to TRBJ2-1, with no clear D. Germline values: CDR1 LGHDT, CDR2 YNNKEL (reference sequence). The CDR3 spans 12 residues. V shed 4 bases and J shed 8 bases, with 9 bases lying between them. The CDR3 DNA reads as TGTGCCAGCAGCCGGGCCGTGGATGAGCAGTTCTTC. Translation gives CASSRAVDEQFF.

The chain employs TRBV18 and TRBJ1-3; 9 nucleotides align to TRBD1. With V trimmed by 6 bases and J by 3 bases, 6 bases remained unmatched. Germline V lookup: CDR1 KGHSH, CDR2 LQKENI. The CDR3 has 15 amino acids. This CDR3 is CASSLGQGGGNTIYF. CDR3 nucleotides: TGTGCCAGCTCTCTGGGACAGGGAGGTGGAAACACCATATATTTT.

This rearrangement joins TRBV18 to TRBJ2-5; D is perhaps TRBD2 (5 bases). CDR1 and CDR2 (germline): KGHSH, LQKENI. V was pared by 2 bases and J by 3 bases, with 13 bases between. The CDR3 totals 15 residues. DNA of the CDR3: TGTGCCAGCTCACCAAGAGTAGCGAAGGAAGAGACCCAGTACTTC. It codes for CASSPRVAKEETQYF.

The V and J genes are TRBV7-2 and TRBJ2-4; 12 bases align to TRBD2. The V segment lost 10 bases and the J segment 1 base; nucleotides outside the gene matches: 14. The CDR3 is 18 amino acids. CDR1 and CDR2 from the germline V gene are SGHTA and FQGNSA. CDR3 sequence reads: CATGPRTSGNWAKNIQYF. The CDR3 region has the DNA TGTGCCACGGGCCCGAGGACTAGCGGGAATTGGGCCAAAAACATTCAGTACTTC.

The CDR3 nucleotides read TGTGCCAGCACCCTGGAAAGGGGTGCAGCGGGAGTTACCGGGGAGCTGTTTTTT. Amino acid sequence: CASTLERGAAGVTGELFF. The chain recombines TRBV7-9 with TRBJ2-2; 8 positions agree with TRBD2. This CDR3 region has 18 residues. V lost 7 bases to trimming and J lost 5 bases; unmatched junction nucleotides: 18. Germline values: CDR1 SEHNR, CDR2 FQNEAQ (reference sequence).

The chain is built from TRBV10-3 and TRBJ1-5; TRBD1 is a possible D gene (5 bases). V was trimmed by 4 bases and J by 8 bases, leaving 12 bases between them. The CDR3 sequence is 13 residues long. Germline values: CDR1 ENHRY, CDR2 SYGVKD. The CDR3 nucleotides read TGTGCCATCAGTGGGGGGAGGGATGAGCCCCAGCATTTT. The encoded protein is CAISGGRDEPQHF.

The rearrangement links TRBV11-2 to TRBJ2-3; D remains unclear. The CDR3 is 12 residues long. CDR1 is SGHAT, CDR2 FQNNGV, per germline. V was trimmed by 6 bases and J by 5 bases, leaving 9 bases between them. The CDR3 DNA follows: TGTGCCAGCAGTTCCCTAGGAGATACGCAGTATTTT. This encodes CASSSLGDTQYF.

The chain is built from TRBV12-5 and TRBJ1-1; D is unclear. From germline, CDR1 is LGHNT and CDR2 FRNRAP. Deletions cut 4 bases from V and 5 bases from J, with 8 bases between. The CDR3 has 12 residues. For the CDR3, the DNA is TGTGCTAGTGGTTCTTCGTTTACTGAAGCTTTCTTT. This sequence encodes CASGSSFTEAFF.

This clone has only one observation. This sequence joins TRBV12-3 or TRBV12-4 and TRBJ2-2; D is possibly TRBD2 (5 bases). This CDR3 comprises 12 residues. Deletions cut 8 bases from V and 1 base from J, with 5 bases between. This CDR3 reads CASGRNTGELFF. CDR3 sequence (DNA): TGTGCCAGCGGGAGGAACACCGGGGAGCTGTTTTTT.

This chain uses TRBV27 with TRBJ1-5; the D is unclear. The V end lost 6 bases, the J end lost 4 bases, and 10 bases lay between the germline ends. This CDR3 is built from 13 residues. CDR1 is MNHEY and CDR2 is SMNVEV in the germline V gene (reference sequence). CDR3 sequence: CASSTGGNQPQHF. The CDR3 DNA reads TGTGCCAGCAGCACCGGCGGTAATCAGCCCCAGCATTTT.

This clone was counted a single time. The chain couples TRBV6-2 or TRBV6-3 to TRBJ1-5; 7 bases are shared with TRBD1. CDR1 is MNHEY, CDR2 SVGEGT, per germline. The CDR3 spans 18 residues. V lost 2 bases and J lost 3; bases outside the gene matches: 13. CDR3 DNA sequence: TGTGCCAGCAGTTACGATTTTGTGAGGGGGCTGGACAATCAGCCCCAGCATTTT. Translation: CASSYDFVRGLDNQPQHF.